This T cell receptor (beta chain) was captured by sequencing in a study of blood T cell repertoires in COVID-19. Study details: The United States, Italy and Spain provided the acute and convalescent COVID-19 samples. In each case, the material was cDNA or gDNA derived from T cells, B-cell-depleted T cells, or PBMCs.

Authors' data handling: Amplification of reference gene primers provided the estimated nucleated cell counts. The assay was immunoSEQ multiplex PCR, and TCRdb's table has in-frame clones only and misses some. V, J and clone size were drawn from that table, and D and trimming were deduced from the DNA. The table has about 89,000 clones, roughly 96% seen once. Trimming stripped 8 bases from V and 5 bases from J, with 15 bases between. CDR3 length: 14 amino acids. Germline values: CDR1 MDHEN, CDR2 SYDVKM. The sequence derives from a human donor with active COVID-19. The donor label of this sample is uncertain. Source material: peripheral blood. The chain employs TRBV28 and TRBJ2-2, with TRBD2 as a possible D gene (6 bases). The CDR3 nucleotides are TGTGCCAGCCTCCTAACGGGAGATACCGGGGAGCTGTTTTTT. Its translation is CASLLTGDTGELFF.